This T cell receptor (beta chain) was captured by sequencing in a study of beta chain features in type 1 diabetes. Investigators reverse transcribed all isolated RNA, so they sequenced expressed TCRB transcripts. Here immunoSEQ multiplex PCR was the method, and the copy in TCRdb shows in-frame clones only, minus some. The table includes 200,000 to 300,000 clones, approximately 10% detected once. This clone was seen only a few times. What it binds is not known. This CDR3 has 15 residues. The junction had 5 bases not matched to a gene; V was cut back by 6 bases and J by 3 bases. Germline values: CDR1 SGHTA, CDR2 FQGNSA. Study-level findings and limits: Shortening that was moderate but significant affected the TCRB CDR3s of Type 1 diabetes patients in all four CD4+ subsets.

The receptor was isolated from a man aged 25-40 years with type 1 diabetes. Sequencing was done on a sample of naive CD4+ T cells from blood. V and J are TRBV7-2 and TRBJ1-2; 12 bases align to TRBD1. The CDR3 protein is CASRPGTGGDYGYTF. CDR3 in DNA: TGTGCCAGCAGACCGGGGACAGGGGGCGACTATGGCTACACCTTC. The full variable domain, with the rest looked up from reference TRBV7-2 and TRBJ1-2, is GAGVSQSPSNKVTEKGKDVELRCDPISGHTALYWYRQSLGQGLEFLIYFQGNSAPDKSGLPSDRFSAERTGGSVSTLTIQRTQQEDSAVYLCASRPGTGGDYGYTFGSGTRLTVV.